Following are 19 T cell receptor beta chains from one sample sequenced in a study of T cells in localized non-small cell lung cancer. Only in-frame clones appear in the TCRdb table, and some are missing; sequencing was by immunoSEQ multiplex PCR. The sample records 15,000 or so clones, around nine tenths being singletons. The source was peripheral blood mononuclear cells, collected before any cancer treatment. Receptors originate from a man aged 40 to 70 with stage III lung adenocarcinoma.

This clone appeared a single time. The gene calls are TRBV6-1 and TRBJ1-1, with D possibly being TRBD1 (5 bases). V was pared by 6 bases and J by 5 bases, with 10 bases between. Germline CDR1 and CDR2: MNHNS and SASEGT. The CDR3 runs to 12 residues. The CDR3 DNA reads as TGTGCCAGCAGGGGTGGGGGGACTGAAGCTTTCTTT. This encodes CASRGGGTEAFF.

The V and J genes are TRBV6-5 and TRBJ1-1; D may be TRBD1 (5 bases). The V gene's germline CDR1 is MNHEY and CDR2 SVGAGI. V dropped 4 bases and J dropped 4 bases, with 10 bases sitting between them. This CDR3 is 13 amino acids long. In nucleotides, the CDR3 is TGTGCCAGCAGTTCCTGGGGGTCCACTGAAGCTTTCTTT. Protein: CASSSWGSTEAFF.

This chain uses TRBV4-1 with TRBJ1-2; unclear D gene. The V end was cut by 0 bases, the J end by 2 bases, with 13 bases between. The CDR3 has 16 amino acids. Germline V gene lookup returns CDR1 MGHRA and CDR2 YSYEKL. The CDR3 nucleotides read TGCGCCAGCAGCCAAGATAGAGGACTCATAAACTATGGCTACACCTTC. It codes for CASSQDRGLINYGYTF.

The chain links TRBV7-6 to TRBJ2-1; D gene ambiguous. The CDR3 spans 11 residues. Deletions cut 5 bases from V and 3 bases from J, with 2 bases between. Looked up from germline, CDR1 is SGHVS and CDR2 is FNYEAQ. The CDR3 coding sequence is TGTGCCAGCAGCGTCTACAATGAGCAGTTCTTC. Its protein product is CASSVYNEQFF.

V is TRBV6-1 and J is TRBJ1-2; D is possibly TRBD1 (6 bases). With 7 bases removed from V and 8 bases from J, the gap between germline ends came to 23 bases. The CDR3 totals 15 residues. Germline CDR1 MNHNS, CDR2 SASEGT. CDR3 region: CASNLRPGHHSGYTF. Written as DNA, the CDR3 is TGTGCCAGCAATCTAAGACCGGGACATCACTCCGGCTACACCTTC.

The J gene is TRBJ2-5, the V gene TRBV10-3, with TRBD2 matching 11 bases. The J segment lost 4 bases and the V segment lost 7 bases, leaving 5 bases of the junction unmatched. The V gene's germline CDR1 is ENHRY and CDR2 SYGVKD. The CDR3 is 14 amino acids. CDR3 sequence: CAIKRGLAGETQYF. The CDR3 DNA reads as TGTGCCATCAAACGAGGACTAGCGGGAGAGACCCAGTACTTC.

This clone was recorded only once. The chain employs TRBV7-6 and TRBJ1-1, with 10 positions matching TRBD1. The junction had 7 bases not matched to a gene; V was cut back by 5 bases and J by 7 bases. Germline CDR1 and CDR2: SGHVS and FNYEAQ. The CDR3 has 14 residues. Here the CDR3 reads CASSPMTGGYEAFF. The DNA for the CDR3 is TGTGCCAGCAGCCCGATGACAGGGGGCTATGAAGCTTTCTTT. The whole variable domain, remainder taken from reference TRBV7-6 and TRBJ1-1, is GAGVSQSPRYKVTKRGQDVALRCDPISGHVSLYWYRQALGQGPEFLTYFNYEAQQDKSGLPNDRFSAERPEGSISTLTIQRTEQRDSAMYRCASSPMTGGYEAFFGQGTRLTVV.

This clone has only one observation. The genes are TRBV6-4 and TRBJ2-1; D is undetermined. Germline lookup yields CDR1 MRHNA and CDR2 SNTAGT. V lost 5 bases, J lost 5 bases, and 13 bases lay in between. The CDR3 is 14 residues long. DNA of the CDR3: TGTGCCAGCAGTCTTTTTAGTCCCAACAATGAGCAGTTCTTC. The encoded protein is CASSLFSPNNEQFF.

This clone was seen just once. The rearrangement joins TRBV27 to TRBJ1-1; D is uncertain. CDR1 is MNHEY and CDR2 is SMNVEV in the germline V gene (reference sequence). The V end was cut by 5 bases, the J end by 0 bases, with 7 bases between. The CDR3 runs to 13 residues. DNA for the CDR3: TGTGCCAGCAGTACATCGGTGAACACTGAAGCTTTCTTT. Amino acid sequence: CASSTSVNTEAFF.

This chain links TRBV2 with TRBJ1-5; D is unclear. Germline CDR1 SNHLY, CDR2 FYNNEI. The V gene lost 4 bases and the J gene lost 4 bases, with 8 bases spanning the gap. This CDR3 has 13 amino acids. The CDR3 region has the DNA TGTGCCAGCAGTGGGCCGGCGAATCAGCCCCAGCATTTT. This codes for CASSGPANQPQHF.

This sequence joins TRBV6-4 and TRBJ2-6; weak D call: TRBD1 (5 bases). This CDR3 comprises 14 residues. Trimming removed 6 bases at V and 15 bases at J, with 21 bases between. Germline V lookup: CDR1 MRHNA, CDR2 SNTAGT. The CDR3 protein is CASSNNQGARALTF. The CDR3, as DNA: TGTGCCAGCAGCAACAACCAGGGTGCCAGGGCCCTGACTTTC.

The rearrangement links TRBV28 to TRBJ2-6; D might be TRBD1 (6 bases). In germline, CDR1 is MDHEN, CDR2 SYDVKM. The CDR3 totals 15 residues. Between the trimmed V and J ends, which lost 5 bases and 0 bases, there was a span of 8 bases. CDR3 DNA: TGTGCCAGCAGTCTGGACAGCTCTGGGGCCAACGTCCTGACTTTC. Translating it yields CASSLDSSGANVLTF.

V is TRBV7-9 and J is TRBJ1-1; D not certain. The CDR3 runs to 13 residues. CDR1 is SEHNR, CDR2 FQNEAQ, per germline (reference sequence). Deletions cut 5 bases from V and 0 bases from J, with 7 bases between. In DNA form, the CDR3 reads TGTGCCAGCAGCCCTGAAGTGAACACTGAAGCTTTCTTT. Translation: CASSPEVNTEAFF.

This clone is a singleton in its sample. J is TRBJ1-5 and V is TRBV19; no definite D call. The germline V and J ends were trimmed by 5 bases and 7 bases, with 12 bases remaining between them. Looked up from germline, CDR1 is LNHDA and CDR2 is SQIVND (reference sequence). This CDR3 is built from 13 residues. In DNA form, the CDR3 reads TGTGCCAGTAGTCCCTGGCCCGGACAGCCCCAGCATTTT. It encodes CASSPWPGQPQHF.

This chain uses TRBV6-5 with TRBJ2-7; 7 nucleotides line up with TRBD2. V lost 4 bases to trimming and J lost 0 bases; unmatched junction nucleotides: 6. This CDR3 region has 15 residues. CDR1 is MNHEY and CDR2 is SVGAGI in the germline V gene. Written as DNA, the CDR3 is TGTGCCAGCAGTTCGGACCGGGACTACTCCTACGAGCAGTACTTC. This gives the protein CASSSDRDYSYEQYF.

The chain joins TRBV5-1 to TRBJ1-4; D not resolved. CDR3 length: 14 residues. Trimming shortened V by 1 base and J by 7 bases, and 11 bases separated the two germline ends. Germline lookup yields CDR1 SGHRS and CDR2 YFSETQ. This CDR3 is CASSLYSPGEKLFF. CDR3 sequence (DNA): TGCGCCAGCAGCTTGTATAGTCCGGGTGAAAAACTGTTTTTT.

This clone was seen only a few times. The CDR3, as DNA: TGTGCCAGCTGGGACAGGAACACAGATACGCAGTATTTT. Translating gives CASWDRNTDTQYF. The V gene is TRBV28, the J gene TRBJ2-3; 8 nucleotides align to TRBD1. The CDR3 is 13 residues long. V dropped 8 bases and J dropped 2; count of bases not matched to a gene: 3. The V gene's germline CDR1 is MDHEN and CDR2 SYDVKM.

The sample holds one count of this clone. The chain is built from TRBV13 and TRBJ2-5; D call uncertain. This CDR3 comprises 15 residues. CDR1 PRHDT and CDR2 FYEKMQ come from the germline V gene (reference sequence). V was cut by 6 bases and J by 1 base, with 15 bases left in between. The CDR3 bases are TGTGCCAGCAGTCCCGGCTGGGCTGCCCAAGAGACCCAGTACTTC. It specifies CASSPGWAAQETQYF.

V is TRBV7-6 and J is TRBJ1-1, with TRBD1 as a possible D gene (6 bases). Per germline, CDR1 SGHVS and CDR2 FNYEAQ. V lost 1 base to trimming and J lost 6 bases, with 12 bases between them. The CDR3 sequence is 14 residues long. The CDR3 here is CASSLGGGRAEAFF. In DNA, the CDR3 is TGTGCCAGCAGCTTAGGAGGGGGGAGAGCTGAAGCTTTCTTT.